This record looks at one TCR beta chain sequence and its context. Its antigen target is currently unknown. No quality values exist for individual bases; no much larger clone is one base distant. Library construction relied on the immunoSEQ multiplex PCR assay. RNA was extracted from all samples and reverse transcribed into cDNA as template for TCR sequencing. SuperScript III was used to make first-strand cDNA, primed with a 2:1 mix of oligo-dT and random hexamers. A synthetic immune receptor repertoire was used to gauge amplification bias, and whatever bias remained was removed computationally. The paper's data handling went like this. Raw reads were preprocessed for error removal, and CDR3 was defined according to IMGT conventions as running from the conserved cysteine to phenylalanine. Clonality was calculated as 1 minus Shannon entropy normalized by log2 of the number of productive unique TCRs. Whether each scalp clone was CD4 or CD8 was inferred by checking scalp TCRbeta sequences against the CD4 and CD8 repertoires from sorted blood. TCRdb mirrors the immuneACCESS table, restricted to in-frame sequences. Some clones are absent from its copies; in checked studies, under half trace to an unresolved V gene, and the reason for the others is unknown. The V and J calls and clone size are taken from that table; D and trimming were inferred from the DNA. The sample table records approximately 280,000 clones; roughly 64% of these occur just once. The ten biggest clones cover 1.8% of the sample.

The data belong to a study of CD8+ T cells in alopecia areata (dated 2018 in TCRdb). With regard to the full study: The treated patients took part in an open-label pilot trial in which moderate-to-severe alopecia areata was treated with oral tofacitinib at 5 to 10 mg twice daily. Tofacitinib was administered for 6 to 18 months, and 6 months of follow-up off drug were then conducted to assess delayed response and recurrence. The SALT score, which quantifies the percentage of affected scalp surface area, was used to measure disease severity in treated patients. The study used high-throughput TCRbeta sequencing to examine T cell clonal expansion in alopecia areata, in both the C3H/HeJ mouse model and human patients. On the human side, TCRbeta sequencing was run on scalp tissue and on sorted CD4+ and CD8+ peripheral blood T cells from healthy controls and from alopecia areata patients with either patchy or totalis/universalis disease. Patients on tofacitinib were biopsied at baseline and after 4 and 24 weeks of treatment, and several of the patients also had a later scalp biopsy. Scalp clonality was compared among normal scalp (n=4), patchy alopecia areata scalp (n=8), and alopecia totalis/universalis scalp (n=8). The RNA source kit depended on sample type: the PAXgene miRNA kit for fixed scalp, the miRNeasy kit for PBMCs, and the RNeasy kit for mouse skin. immunoSEQ multiplex PCR using 35 Vbeta forward primers and 13 Jbeta reverse primers was used to amplify TCRbeta CDR3 regions. Results and caveats for the whole study, not just this receptor: During tofacitinib treatment, many expanded lesional clones stuck around in both scalp and blood, and this persistence may partly explain why relapse happens after treatment is stopped. Higher clonality and more expanded CD8+ clones were observed in lesional scalp than in normal scalp, particularly in alopecia totalis/universalis, a finding suggestive of antigenic drive. Tofacitinib significantly decreased scalp clonality and the number of expanded CD8+ clones among the top 100 scalp clones. Compared with mice, TCR sequences shared between patients were less clear, possibly partly because of HLA diversity across the patient population. Because the treated cohort was small and included a single nonresponder, larger studies are needed to assess links between baseline CD8+ expansion and response. Unlike mouse skin, which is dominated by gammadelta T cells, normal human skin has resident alphabeta T cells that are also sequenced, and this complicates analysis of the scalp TCR repertoire.

The meaning of the sample's time point label: around 24 weeks on oral tofacitinib. The meaning of the sample's treatment or condition label: oral pan-JAK inhibitor, 5-10 mg twice daily. From alopecia areata patients, peripheral blood was collected along with lesional scalp punch biopsies. PBMCs were isolated by density centrifugation and stained for CD3, CD4 and CD8, and CD4+ and CD8+ T cells were sorted on a FACSAria. V lost 6 bases and J lost 1 base, and the count of bases not matched to a germline gene is 3. The CDR3 holds 15 amino acids from the cysteine to the phenylalanine. CDR3 DNA is the only sequence kept; it has 45 bases, read in frame from the first base. CDR1 SGHDT and CDR2 YYEEEE are derived from the germline V gene.

This clonotype originated in a human donor with alopecia areata. The sample in question was CD4+ T cells sorted from blood, obtained at week 24, from a patient treated with tofacitinib. The chain employs TRBV5-6 and TRBJ2-5, and 13 junction bases match TRBD2. The CDR3 region reads CASTGLAGAQETQYF. The DNA sequence is TGTGCCAGCACCGGACTAGCGGGGGCCCAAGAGACCCAGTACTTC.